These T cell receptor beta chains were read from a single sample in a study of shared clonotypes between healthy human individuals. The protocol was immunoSEQ multiplex PCR, while the TCRdb copy is restricted to in-frame clones and leaves out a portion. The sample lists 450,000 to 600,000 clones; 79% were seen once. Sequences were obtained from PBMCs. These TCRs come from a woman between 40 and 55 years old in good health. Some clones in this sample may be carry-over from other donors' samples. Both conserved end residues are part of each CDR3. The order of the fields is CDR3 DNA, CDR3 protein, D gene, J gene, clone size, V gene. The D gene is left open where the match is weak. The size entry is marked missing in some rows and otherwise reads once, few, many or a size class.

CDR3 DNA: TGTGCCAGCAGCCTCCGGTCCGGAGGCTACACCTTC; CDR3 protein: CASSLRSGGYTF; D gene: -; J gene: TRBJ1-2; clone size: -; V gene: TRBV5-4
CDR3 DNA: TGTGCCAGCAGCCAAGACAGAATGTCCTATGGCTACACCTTC; CDR3 protein: CASSQDRMSYGYTF; D gene: -; J gene: TRBJ1-2; clone size: few; V gene: TRBV4-2
CDR3 DNA: TGTGCCAGTGGTCCACAGGGACGGCACAATGAAAAACTGTTTTTT; CDR3 protein: CASGPQGRHNEKLFF; D gene: -; J gene: TRBJ1-4; clone size: many; V gene: TRBV25-1
CDR3 DNA: TGTGCCAGCTCACCAGGTGACAGCCAGCCCCAGCATTTT; CDR3 protein: CASSPGDSQPQHF; D gene: -; J gene: TRBJ1-5; clone size: few; V gene: TRBV18
CDR3 DNA: TGCGCCAGCAGCCCTCGATTCGGGGGGGGCCCGGCAGATACGCAGTATTTT; CDR3 protein: CASSPRFGGGPADTQYF; D gene: TRBD2; J gene: TRBJ2-3; clone size: many; V gene: TRBV4-1
CDR3 DNA: TGTGCCAGCAGCACGGGACAGGGTTACAATGAGCAGTTCTTC; CDR3 protein: CASSTGQGYNEQFF; D gene: TRBD1; J gene: TRBJ2-1; clone size: -; V gene: TRBV6-6
CDR3 DNA: TGTGCCAGCAGTTTTCCAGGCGTTGCGTACGAGCAGTACTTC; CDR3 protein: CASSFPGVAYEQYF; D gene: -; J gene: TRBJ2-7; clone size: -; V gene: TRBV28
CDR3 DNA: TGTGCCAGCAGCGAGTCGGTGTTGTCTACTGTCACCGGGGAGCTGTTTTTT; CDR3 protein: CASSESVLSTVTGELFF; D gene: -; J gene: TRBJ2-2; clone size: -; V gene: TRBV7-9
CDR3 DNA: TGCGCCAGCAGCTTGGGGGCTAGCGGGCAAGAGACCCAGTACTTC; CDR3 protein: CASSLGASGQETQYF; D gene: TRBD2; J gene: TRBJ2-5; clone size: few; V gene: TRBV5-1
CDR3 DNA: TGTGCCAGCAGCGCCGGGTATAACTATGGCTACACCTTC; CDR3 protein: CASSAGYNYGYTF; D gene: -; J gene: TRBJ1-2; clone size: -; V gene: TRBV5-5
CDR3 DNA: TGTGCCAGCAGCGTAGGGCCATTCCAAGAGACCCAGTACTTC; CDR3 protein: CASSVGPFQETQYF; D gene: -; J gene: TRBJ2-5; clone size: -; V gene: TRBV9
CDR3 DNA: TGTGCCAGCAGCCTGGGACAGGGGGAGACCCAGTACTTC; CDR3 protein: CASSLGQGETQYF; D gene: TRBD1; J gene: TRBJ2-5; clone size: -; V gene: TRBV16
CDR3 DNA: TGTGCCAGCAGCCTCCAACCTGAGGGCGGCCGATATTTT; CDR3 protein: CASSLQPEGGRYF; D gene: -; J gene: TRBJ1-3; clone size: -; V gene: TRBV11-2
CDR3 DNA: TGTGCCAGCAGCCCGCCCTTGGGACTAGCGGGATCTGGGGCCAACGTCCTGACTTTC; CDR3 protein: CASSPPLGLAGSGANVLTF; D gene: TRBD2; J gene: TRBJ2-6; clone size: -; V gene: TRBV5-4
CDR3 DNA: TGTGCCAGCAGCTCATCAACAGGGGTTGGAAACACCATATATTTT; CDR3 protein: CASSSSTGVGNTIYF; D gene: TRBD1; J gene: TRBJ1-3; clone size: many; V gene: TRBV11-3
CDR3 DNA: TGTGCCATCAGGGACGATACAGGGGAAACAAACACCGGGGAGCTGTTTTTT; CDR3 protein: CAIRDDTGETNTGELFF; D gene: TRBD1; J gene: TRBJ2-2; clone size: -; V gene: TRBV10-3